The clone carrying this T cell receptor beta chain turned up a few times. The antigen is undetermined. Germline-derived CDR1 and CDR2 are SGHDN and FVKESK. This CDR3 has 14 amino acids. Trimming shortened V by 5 bases and J by 5 bases, and 15 bases separated the two germline ends. The data were obtained in a study of T cells after yellow fever vaccination. Study-level background: SMART-Seq v4 Ultra Low Input prepared the low-cell-number fractions.

Via MiXCR, TCRdb re-called the 5' RACE reads, giving one row per CDR3 protein. The sample has about 340,000 distinct CDR3 sequences; around 13% are singletons. Study-level results: Clonotypes shared by both compartments, CD4 and CD8, made up a small share. By day 5 rather than day 15, the secondary response had peaked, though it was weaker.

This sample comprised CD4+ T cells sorted from PBMCs, obtained 15 days after the yellow fever booster vaccination. The chain combines TRBV14 with TRBJ2-5, with D tentatively TRBD1 (6 bases). This receptor was obtained from a man aged 18 to 30 who received the YFV17D yellow fever vaccine. The CDR3 sequence is CASSARTERETQYF. The CDR3 DNA follows: TGTGCCAGCAGCGCCCGGACAGAGCGGGAGACCCAGTACTTC.